These 28 T cell receptor beta chains originate from one sample sequenced in a study of blood T cell repertoires in COVID-19. Sequenced by immunoSEQ multiplex PCR; TCRdb stores in-frame clones only, minus some. The sample lists hundreds of thousands of clones; 83% were seen once. The sequenced sample was peripheral blood. The receptors derive from a woman in her fifties or sixties with acute or convalescent COVID-19.

This chain links TRBV12-3 or TRBV12-4 with TRBJ2-5; the D gene is possibly TRBD1 (5 bases). V gave up 4 bases and J gave up 2 bases, with 8 bases separating them. CDR3 length: 13 amino acids. CDR3 coding DNA: TGTGCCAGCAGTTGGACACGGCAAGAGACCCAGTACTTC. Translated, it gives CASSWTRQETQYF.

V gene TRBV6-2 or TRBV6-3 combines with J gene TRBJ2-7; D may be TRBD1 (6 bases). The CDR3 runs to 14 residues. Trimming left V 6 bases short and J 6 bases short, with 18 bases between. The germline V gene encodes CDR1 MNHEY and CDR2 SVGEGT. In nucleotides, the CDR3 is TGTGCCAGCAGCCCCCCAGGGGATGGTGTCGAGCAGTACTTC. This translates into CASSPPGDGVEQYF.

This clone has only a few counts. The chain recombines TRBV30 with TRBJ1-1; D call uncertain. CDR1 is GTSNPN, CDR2 SVGIG, per germline (reference sequence). This CDR3 region has 14 residues. V was trimmed by 5 bases and J by 3 bases, leaving 16 bases between them. The CDR3 DNA sequence: TGTGCCTGGGTCCCGAGGGCTCTCTACACTGAAGCTTTCTTT. Protein: CAWVPRALYTEAFF. Filled out from reference TRBV30 and TRBJ1-1, the complete variable domain reads SQTIHQWPATLVQPVGSPLSLECTVEGTSNPNLYWYRQAAGRGLQLLFYSVGIGQISSEVPQNLSASRPQDRQFILSSKKLLLSDSGFYLCAWVPRALYTEAFFGQGTRLTVV.

This clone has just one count. V is TRBV6-2 or TRBV6-3 and J is TRBJ1-2; 7 positions agree with TRBD1. Germline V gene lookup returns CDR1 MNHEY and CDR2 SVGEGT. This CDR3 is built from 18 residues. The V gene end was trimmed by 4 bases and the J gene end by 2 bases; junction bases not matched to a gene: 16. This CDR3 is CASSFSGTATLRNYGYTF. DNA of the CDR3: TGTGCCAGCAGTTTCTCTGGGACAGCGACTCTTCGCAACTATGGCTACACCTTC.

DNA for the CDR3: TGTGCCAGTAGTGCCGCTGGCGGGGGGTTGGTCACCGGGGAGCTGTTTTTT. Its translation: CASSAAGGGLVTGELFF. This sequence joins TRBV19 and TRBJ2-2, with 8 bases identical to TRBD2. J gave up 4 bases and V 5 bases, and 12 bases lay outside the gene matches. CDR3 length: 17 residues. Per the germline V gene, CDR1 is LNHDA and CDR2 is SQIVND (reference sequence).

The V gene is TRBV6-1, the J gene TRBJ1-2, with 8 nucleotides matching TRBD1. This CDR3 spans 14 amino acids. Unmatched junction bases numbered 5, after V lost 2 bases and J lost 6 bases. The V gene's germline CDR1 is MNHNS and CDR2 SASEGT. The CDR3 coding sequence is TGTGCCAGCAGTGAAACACAGGGGGTTGATGGCTACACCTTC. Amino acids: CASSETQGVDGYTF.

This clone was seen a single time. This chain connects TRBV16 to TRBJ2-7, with 9 bases lining up with TRBD1. CDR1 and CDR2 (germline): KGHSY, FQNENV. The CDR3 consists of 16 residues. The junction had 11 bases not matched to a gene; V was cut back by 3 bases and J by 5 bases. CDR3 DNA sequence: TGTGCCAGCAGCCACGGGGTTCACAGGGGGCTACACGAGCAGTACTTC. Translation: CASSHGVHRGLHEQYF. Complete variable domain (other parts from reference TRBV16 and TRBJ2-7): GEEVAQTPKHLVRGEGQKAKLYCAPIKGHSYVFWYQQVLKNEFKFLISFQNENVFDETGMPKERFSAKCLPNSPCSLEIQATKLEDSAVYFCASSHGVHRGLHEQYFGPGTRLTVT.

This clone was counted between two and nine times. The rearrangement joins TRBV29-1 to TRBJ1-1; D remains ambiguous. Trimming pared 4 bases from V and 6 bases from J, leaving 15 bases between. Per germline, CDR1 SQVTM and CDR2 ANQGSEA. The CDR3 has 13 amino acids. The CDR3 is CSVGSQAKAEAFF. The CDR3 DNA sequence: TGCAGCGTTGGAAGTCAGGCGAAGGCTGAAGCTTTCTTT.

The gene calls are TRBV3-1 (or the pseudogene TRBV3-2) and TRBJ2-3; 8 bases match TRBD2. Germline V lookup: CDR1 LGHDT, CDR2 YNNKEL (reference sequence). The J segment lost 6 bases and the V segment lost 8 bases, leaving 7 bases of the junction unmatched. This CDR3 has 13 amino acids. CDR3 coding DNA: TGTGCCAGCCGGGAGGGTGGCGAGGATACGCAGTATTTT. It translates to CASREGGEDTQYF.

This chain connects TRBV4-1 to TRBJ2-7; 12 bases agree with TRBD2. The J segment lost 5 bases and the V segment lost 0 bases, leaving 8 bases of the junction unmatched. Germline CDR1 MGHRA, CDR2 YSYEKL. The CDR3 loop spans 17 amino acids. CDR3 in DNA: TGCGCCAGCAGCCAAGATTGGGCGACTAGCGGGAGCCACGAGCAGTACTTC. Its protein is CASSQDWATSGSHEQYF.

This chain connects TRBV6-5 to TRBJ2-3; the D gene is possibly TRBD1 (6 bases). Germline V CDR1 and CDR2: MNHEY, SVGAGI. The germline V and J ends were trimmed by 11 bases and 6 bases, with 15 bases remaining between them. The length of the CDR3 is 12 residues. Here the CDR3 DNA reads TGTGCCGAGGCAGGGGATCCCGATACGCAGTATTTT. It yields the protein CAEAGDPDTQYF.

This clone was detected only a few times. The chain couples TRBV6-2 or TRBV6-3 to TRBJ1-1; possibly TRBD1 for D (6 bases). The ends were cut back, 1 base at V and 0 bases at J, with 12 bases in the middle. The V gene's germline CDR1 is MNHEY and CDR2 SVGEGT. The CDR3 is 16 residues long. The chain's CDR3 is CASSYLMGALNTEAFF. CDR3 nucleotides: TGTGCCAGCAGTTACTTGATGGGGGCCTTGAACACTGAAGCTTTCTTT.

V and J are TRBV6-5 and TRBJ2-2, with a possible D match to TRBD2 (5 bases). With 0 bases removed from V and 9 bases from J, the gap between germline ends came to 8 bases. CDR3 length: 13 residues. Germline V lookup: CDR1 MNHEY, CDR2 SVGAGI. CDR3 nucleotide sequence: TGTGCCAGCAGTTACTCCGGGATACGGGAGCTGTTTTTT. Amino acid sequence: CASSYSGIRELFF.

The V gene is TRBV18, the J gene TRBJ1-1, with a tentative D call TRBD1 (6 bases). The CDR3 spans 15 residues. Trimming pared 2 bases from V and 1 base from J, leaving 11 bases between. Germline-derived CDR1 and CDR2 are KGHSH and LQKENI. The DNA for the CDR3 is TGTGCCAGCTCACCAGGGACGACAGGGAACACTGAAGCTTTCTTT. Residues: CASSPGTTGNTEAFF. Together with reference TRBV18 and TRBJ1-1, the CDR3 gives the full variable domain: NAGVMQNPRHLVRRRGQEARLRCSPMKGHSHVYWYRQLPEEGLKFMVYLQKENIIDESGMPKERFSAEFPKEGPSILRIQQVVRGDSAAYFCASSPGTTGNTEAFFGQGTRLTVV.

This CDR3 reads CASSLSAGWGNQPQHF. The CDR3 coding sequence is TGTGCCAGCAGTTTATCGGCGGGTTGGGGCAATCAGCCCCAGCATTTT. The chain combines TRBV27 with TRBJ1-5; D not resolved. The germline V gene encodes CDR1 MNHEY and CDR2 SMNVEV (reference sequence). The CDR3 has 16 amino acids. V was pared by 0 bases and J by 2 bases, with 11 bases between.

The chain employs TRBV6-5 and TRBJ1-5, with TRBD1 matching over 8 bases. The CDR3 extends over 15 amino acids. V trimming: 5 bases; J trimming: 3 bases; junction bases outside the gene matches: 6. Germline V lookup: CDR1 MNHEY, CDR2 SVGAGI. The CDR3 reads CASSRQGLDNQPQHF. CDR3 bases: TGTGCCAGCAGTAGACAGGGGTTAGACAATCAGCCCCAGCATTTT.

The V and J genes are TRBV5-1 and TRBJ2-5; tentatively, D is TRBD2 (6 bases). Per germline, CDR1 SGHRS and CDR2 YFSETQ. This CDR3 has 16 amino acids. V lost 0 bases and J lost 2, with 14 bases in between. The CDR3 loop reads CASSLGGVSPQETQYF. As DNA, the CDR3 is TGCGCCAGCAGCTTGGGGGGGGTCAGCCCGCAAGAGACCCAGTACTTC.

The chain uses TRBV4-1 and TRBJ1-5, with TRBD1 matching over 9 bases. This CDR3 has 19 amino acids. Germline-derived CDR1 and CDR2 are MGHRA and YSYEKL. With 2 bases clipped from V and 0 bases from J, the junction kept 11 bases outside the gene matches. The CDR3 region is CASSQTFTQGALSNQPQHF. CDR3 DNA sequence: TGCGCCAGCAGCCAAACGTTTACACAGGGGGCCCTTAGCAATCAGCCCCAGCATTTT.

The chain combines TRBV7-2 with TRBJ1-5, with unresolved D. The CDR3 extends over 15 amino acids. Trimming stripped 5 bases from V and 0 bases from J, with 11 bases between. CDR1 is SGHTA and CDR2 is FQGNSA in the germline V gene. This CDR3 is CASSLRHASNQPQHF. CDR3 bases: TGTGCCAGCAGCCTCAGACACGCTAGCAATCAGCCCCAGCATTTT.

The V call is TRBV6-1, the J call TRBJ1-3; 10 bases are shared with TRBD1. The CDR3 contains 18 residues. CDR1 MNHNS and CDR2 SASEGT come from the germline V gene. V was pared by 1 base and J by 0 bases, with 6 bases of the junction left unmatched. The CDR3 is CASSEVRTGGASGNTIYF. The DNA of the CDR3 is TGTGCCAGCAGTGAAGTCCGGACAGGGGGAGCCTCTGGAAACACCATATATTTT.

This chain uses TRBV5-1 with TRBJ2-1; 10 bases fit TRBD2. Germline CDR1 SGHRS, CDR2 YFSETQ. CDR3 size: 17 residues. Trimming cost V 4 bases and J 2 bases; bases outside gene matches: 9. CDR3 sequence reads: CASSRTGTSDPYNEQFF. The CDR3 DNA is TGCGCCAGCAGCCGAACCGGGACTAGCGATCCCTACAATGAGCAGTTCTTC.

This clone showed up just a few times. This sequence joins TRBV7-2 and TRBJ2-6; possibly TRBD2 for D (7 bases). This CDR3 has 15 amino acids. Germline CDR1 SGHTA, CDR2 FQGNSA. With 1 base removed from V and 6 bases from J, the gap between germline ends came to 10 bases. In DNA, the CDR3 is TGTGCCAGCAGCTTAGGAGGGGGGGCGGCCAACGTCCTGACTTTC. Translating gives CASSLGGGAANVLTF.

The chain employs TRBV7-3 and TRBJ2-7; TRBD1 matches 7 bases. Germline loops: CDR1 SGHTA, CDR2 FQGTGA. The J segment lost 1 base and the V segment lost 1 base, leaving 4 bases of the junction unmatched. The CDR3 runs 15 residues. The CDR3 reads CASSLIGGLSYEQYF. The CDR3 bases are TGTGCCAGCAGCTTAATAGGGGGCCTTTCCTACGAGCAGTACTTC.

The chain employs TRBV2 and TRBJ2-3; 10 bases are a match to TRBD1. The J segment lost 1 base and the V segment lost 6 bases, leaving 1 base of the junction unmatched. The CDR3 contains 14 residues. Germline V gene sequence: CDR1 SNHLY, CDR2 FYNNEI. The CDR3 coding sequence is TGTGCCAGCAGGGGGACAGGGGGCACAGATACGCAGTATTTT. This encodes CASRGTGGTDTQYF.

The chain recombines TRBV2 with TRBJ2-7, with 10 bases identical to TRBD1. Trimming at V came to 6 bases and at J to 5 bases, leaving 7 bases not matched to a gene. This CDR3 has 14 residues. The V gene's germline CDR1 is SNHLY and CDR2 FYNNEI. CDR3 coding DNA: TGTGCCAGCAGGCCGGGACAGGGGTTCGACGAGCAGTACTTC. Translating gives CASRPGQGFDEQYF.

The gene calls are TRBV7-2 and TRBJ1-2; 7 positions match TRBD1. V dropped 2 bases and J dropped 0; count of bases not matched to a gene: 3. Per germline, CDR1 SGHTA and CDR2 FQGNSA. This CDR3 is built from 15 residues. CDR3 coding DNA: TGTGCCAGCAGCTTAAGCACAGGGGCTAACTATGGCTACACCTTC. Translation gives CASSLSTGANYGYTF.

The chain combines TRBV6-1 with TRBJ1-2; unclear D gene. The CDR3 loop spans 14 amino acids. Per germline, CDR1 MNHNS and CDR2 SASEGT. The V end was cut by 0 bases, the J end by 3 bases, with 8 bases between. CDR3 bases: TGTGCCAGCAGTGAAGCGGGCAGTTACTATGGCTACACCTTC. Its protein is CASSEAGSYYGYTF.

The V gene is TRBV19, the J gene TRBJ1-5; D is possibly TRBD1 (5 bases). The CDR3 has 12 residues. The V and J ends lost 6 bases and 9 bases respectively, with 12 bases between them. Looked up from germline, CDR1 is LNHDA and CDR2 is SQIVND (reference sequence). The CDR3 is CASSMQGSPQHF. CDR3 DNA sequence: TGTGCCAGTAGCATGCAGGGATCGCCCCAGCATTTT.